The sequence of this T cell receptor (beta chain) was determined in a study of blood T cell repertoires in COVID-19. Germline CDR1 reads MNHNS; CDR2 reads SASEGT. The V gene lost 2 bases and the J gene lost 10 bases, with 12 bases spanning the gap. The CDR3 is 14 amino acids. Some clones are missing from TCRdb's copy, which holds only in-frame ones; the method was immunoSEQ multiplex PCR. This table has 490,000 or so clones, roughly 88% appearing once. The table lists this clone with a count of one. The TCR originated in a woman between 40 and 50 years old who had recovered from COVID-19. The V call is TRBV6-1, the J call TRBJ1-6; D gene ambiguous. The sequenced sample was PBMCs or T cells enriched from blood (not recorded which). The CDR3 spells CASSEFGDASPLHF. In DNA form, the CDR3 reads TGTGCCAGCAGTGAATTCGGGGATGCGTCACCCCTCCACTTT.